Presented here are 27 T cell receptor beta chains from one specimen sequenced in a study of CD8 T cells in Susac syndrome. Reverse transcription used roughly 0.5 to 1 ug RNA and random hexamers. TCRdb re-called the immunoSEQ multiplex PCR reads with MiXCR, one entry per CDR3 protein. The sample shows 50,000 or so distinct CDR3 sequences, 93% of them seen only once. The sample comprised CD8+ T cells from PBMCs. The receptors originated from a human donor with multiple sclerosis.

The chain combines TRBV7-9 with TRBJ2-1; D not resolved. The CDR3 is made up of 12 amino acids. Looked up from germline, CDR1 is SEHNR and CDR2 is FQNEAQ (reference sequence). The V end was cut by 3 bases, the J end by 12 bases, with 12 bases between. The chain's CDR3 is CASSFLSPRQFF. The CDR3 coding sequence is TGTGCCAGCAGCTTCCTATCTCCGAGGCAGTTCTTC.

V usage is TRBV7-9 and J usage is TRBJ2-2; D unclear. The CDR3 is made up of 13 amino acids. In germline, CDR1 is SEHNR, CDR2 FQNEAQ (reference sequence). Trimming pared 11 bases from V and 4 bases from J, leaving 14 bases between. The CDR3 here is CASRAAATGELFF. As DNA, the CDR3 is TGTGCCTCAAGGGCGGCCGCCACCGGGGAGCTGTTTTTT. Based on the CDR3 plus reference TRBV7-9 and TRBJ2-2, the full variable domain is DTGVSQNPRHKITKRGQNVTFRCDPISEHNRLYWYRQTLGQGPEFLTYFQNEAQLEKSRLLSDRFSAERPKGSFSTLEIQRTEQGDSAMYLCASRAAATGELFFGEGSRLTVL.

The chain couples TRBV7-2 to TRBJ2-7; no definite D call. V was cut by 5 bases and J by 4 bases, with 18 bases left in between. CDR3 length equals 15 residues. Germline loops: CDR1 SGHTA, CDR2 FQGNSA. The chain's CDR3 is CASSPLAEIQYEQYF. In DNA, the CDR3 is TGTGCCAGCAGCCCCCTTGCGGAGATTCAATACGAGCAGTACTTC.

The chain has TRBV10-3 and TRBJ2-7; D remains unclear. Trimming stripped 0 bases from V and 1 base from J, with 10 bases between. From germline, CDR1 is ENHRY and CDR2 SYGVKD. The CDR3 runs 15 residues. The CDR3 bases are TGTGCCATCAGTGAGTCGGGCGCCTATTCCTACGAGCAGTACTTC. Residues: CAISESGAYSYEQYF.

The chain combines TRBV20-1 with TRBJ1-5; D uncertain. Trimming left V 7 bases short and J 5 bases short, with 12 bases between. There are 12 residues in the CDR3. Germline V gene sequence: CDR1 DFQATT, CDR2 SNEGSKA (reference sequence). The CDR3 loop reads CSDPRSYQPQHF. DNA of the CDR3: TGCAGTGACCCCCGGTCCTATCAGCCCCAGCATTTT.

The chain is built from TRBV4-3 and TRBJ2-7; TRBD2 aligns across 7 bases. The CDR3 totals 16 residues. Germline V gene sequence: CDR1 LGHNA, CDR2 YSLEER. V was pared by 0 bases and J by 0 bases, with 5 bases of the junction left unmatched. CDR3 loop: CASSQDRGESSYEQYF. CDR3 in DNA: TGCGCCAGCAGCCAAGATCGGGGGGAAAGCTCCTACGAGCAGTACTTC.

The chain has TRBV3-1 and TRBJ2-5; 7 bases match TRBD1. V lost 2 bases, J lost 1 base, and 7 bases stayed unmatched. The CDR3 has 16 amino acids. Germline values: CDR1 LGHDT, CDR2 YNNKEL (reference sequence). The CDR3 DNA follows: TGTGCCAGCAGCCAACAGGGACAGACGATCCAAGAGACCCAGTACTTC. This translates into CASSQQGQTIQETQYF.

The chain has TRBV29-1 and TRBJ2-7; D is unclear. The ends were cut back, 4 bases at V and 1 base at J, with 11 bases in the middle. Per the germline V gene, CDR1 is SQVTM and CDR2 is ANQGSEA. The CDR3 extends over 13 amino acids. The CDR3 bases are TGCAGCGTTGTTGCTACGGGTTCCTACGAGCAGTACTTC. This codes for CSVVATGSYEQYF.

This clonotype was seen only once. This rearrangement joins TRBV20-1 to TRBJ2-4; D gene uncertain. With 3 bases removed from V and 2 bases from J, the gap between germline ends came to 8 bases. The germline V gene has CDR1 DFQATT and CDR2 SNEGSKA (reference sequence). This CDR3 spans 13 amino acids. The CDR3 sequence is CSARQETKNIQYF. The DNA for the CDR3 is TGCAGTGCTAGGCAGGAGACCAAAAACATTCAGTACTTC.

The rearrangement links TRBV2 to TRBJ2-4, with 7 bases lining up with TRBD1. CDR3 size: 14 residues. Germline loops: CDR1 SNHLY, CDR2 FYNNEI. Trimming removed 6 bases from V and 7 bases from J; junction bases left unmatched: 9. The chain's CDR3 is CASRVRDSGNIQYF. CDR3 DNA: TGTGCCAGCAGGGTCAGGGACAGTGGGAACATTCAGTACTTC.

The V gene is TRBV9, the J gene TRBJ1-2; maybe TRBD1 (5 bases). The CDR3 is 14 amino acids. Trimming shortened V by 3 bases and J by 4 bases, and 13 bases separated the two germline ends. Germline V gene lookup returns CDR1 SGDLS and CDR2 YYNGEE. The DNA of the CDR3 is TGTGCCAGCAGCGCACTAAGGGACCTCTATGGCTACACCTTC. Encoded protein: CASSALRDLYGYTF.

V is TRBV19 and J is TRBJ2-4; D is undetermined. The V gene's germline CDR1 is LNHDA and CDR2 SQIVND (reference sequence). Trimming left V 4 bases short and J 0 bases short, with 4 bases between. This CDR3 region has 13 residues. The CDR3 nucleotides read TGTGCCAGTAGTAAGGGAGCCAAAAACATTCAGTACTTC. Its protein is CASSKGAKNIQYF.

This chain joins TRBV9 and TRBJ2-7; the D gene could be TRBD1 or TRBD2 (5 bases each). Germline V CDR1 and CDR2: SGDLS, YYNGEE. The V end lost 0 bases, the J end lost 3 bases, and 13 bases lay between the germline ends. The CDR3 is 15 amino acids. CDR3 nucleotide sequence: TGTGCCAGCAGCGTAGGAGGGGAAAACCTCTACGAGCAGTACTTC. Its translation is CASSVGGENLYEQYF.

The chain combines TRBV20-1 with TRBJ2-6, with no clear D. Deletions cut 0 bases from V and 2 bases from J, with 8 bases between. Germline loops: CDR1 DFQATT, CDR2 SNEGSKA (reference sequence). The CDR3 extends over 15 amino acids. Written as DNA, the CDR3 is TGCAGTGCTAGAGATCGCCGGGCTGGGGCCAACGTCCTGACTTTC. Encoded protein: CSARDRRAGANVLTF.

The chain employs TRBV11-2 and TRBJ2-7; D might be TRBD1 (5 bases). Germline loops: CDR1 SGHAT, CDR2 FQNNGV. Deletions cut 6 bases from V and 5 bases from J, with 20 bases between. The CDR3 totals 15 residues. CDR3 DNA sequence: TGTGCCAGCAGTGGGGCCAAGGGTAATCTCCACGAGCAGTACTTC. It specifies CASSGAKGNLHEQYF.

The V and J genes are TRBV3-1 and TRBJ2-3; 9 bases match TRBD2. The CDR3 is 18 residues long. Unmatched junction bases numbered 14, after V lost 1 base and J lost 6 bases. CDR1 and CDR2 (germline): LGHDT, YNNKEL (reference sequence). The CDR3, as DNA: TGTGCCAGCAGCCAAGGAAGACGGGCAGCGGGGGGTCACGATACGCAGTATTTT. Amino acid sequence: CASSQGRRAAGGHDTQYF.

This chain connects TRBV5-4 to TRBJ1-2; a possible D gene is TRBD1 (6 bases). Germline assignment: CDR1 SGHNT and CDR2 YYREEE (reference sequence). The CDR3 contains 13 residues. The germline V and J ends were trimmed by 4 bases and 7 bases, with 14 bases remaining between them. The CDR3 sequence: CASSPQGYGGYTF. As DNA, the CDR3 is TGTGCCAGCAGCCCACAGGGTTACGGTGGCTACACCTTC.

CDR3 in amino acids: CATSRDLGPEAFF. The CDR3 coding sequence is TGTGCCACCAGCAGAGATCTGGGTCCTGAAGCTTTCTTT. J is TRBJ1-1 and V is TRBV15; D remains unclear. Trimming shortened V by 0 bases and J by 6 bases, and 8 bases separated the two germline ends. The CDR3 is made up of 13 amino acids. Germline values: CDR1 LNHNV, CDR2 YYDKDF (reference sequence).

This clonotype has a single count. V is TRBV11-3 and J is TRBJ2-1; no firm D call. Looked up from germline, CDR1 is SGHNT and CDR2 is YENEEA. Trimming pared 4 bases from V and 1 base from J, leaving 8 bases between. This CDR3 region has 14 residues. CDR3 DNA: TGTGCCAGCAGCTCCATGTCTTCCTACAATGAGCAGTTCTTC. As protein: CASSSMSSYNEQFF.

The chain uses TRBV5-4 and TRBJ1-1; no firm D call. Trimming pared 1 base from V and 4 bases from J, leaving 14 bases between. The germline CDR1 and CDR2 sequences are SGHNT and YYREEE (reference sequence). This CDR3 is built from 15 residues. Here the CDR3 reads CASSLRGLSTTEAFF. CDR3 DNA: TGTGCCAGCAGCTTGAGAGGACTTAGCACCACTGAAGCTTTCTTT.

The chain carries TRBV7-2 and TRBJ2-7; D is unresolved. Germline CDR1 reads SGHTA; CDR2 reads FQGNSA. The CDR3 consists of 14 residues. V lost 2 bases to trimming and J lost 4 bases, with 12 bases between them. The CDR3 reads CASSLYNTFYEQYF. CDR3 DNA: TGTGCCAGCAGCTTATATAACACCTTTTACGAGCAGTACTTC.

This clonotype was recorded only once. In nucleotides, the CDR3 is TGTCAAGGAGGGGACTATGGCTACACCTTC. The encoded protein is CQGGDYGYTF. The chain has TRBV6-1 and TRBJ1-2; TRBD1 might be the D (5 bases). Germline loops: CDR1 MNHNS, CDR2 SASEGT. The CDR3 sequence is 10 residues long.

The CDR3 loop is CASSSTQDREHEKLFF. DNA for the CDR3: TGTGCCAGCAGCTCCACCCAGGACAGGGAGCATGAAAAACTGTTTTTT. This sequence joins TRBV7-3 and TRBJ1-4; TRBD1 matches 8 bases. The CDR3 totals 16 residues. Germline CDR1 is SGHTA and CDR2 is FQGTGA. J lost 6 bases, V lost 4 bases, and 10 bases had no gene match.

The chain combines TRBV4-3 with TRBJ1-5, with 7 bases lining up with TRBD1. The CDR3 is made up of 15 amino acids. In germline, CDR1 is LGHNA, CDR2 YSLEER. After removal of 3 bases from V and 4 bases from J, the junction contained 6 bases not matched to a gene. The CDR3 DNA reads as TGCGCCAGCAGCCAGATGACAGGGACAAATCAGCCCCAGCATTTT. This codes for CASSQMTGTNQPQHF.

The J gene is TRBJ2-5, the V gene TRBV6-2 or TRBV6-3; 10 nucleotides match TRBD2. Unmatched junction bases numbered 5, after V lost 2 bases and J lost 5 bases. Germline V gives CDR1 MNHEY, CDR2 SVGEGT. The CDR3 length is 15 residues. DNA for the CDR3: TGTGCCAGCAGTTACCCCGCGACTAGCGGGGAGACCCAGTACTTC. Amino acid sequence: CASSYPATSGETQYF.

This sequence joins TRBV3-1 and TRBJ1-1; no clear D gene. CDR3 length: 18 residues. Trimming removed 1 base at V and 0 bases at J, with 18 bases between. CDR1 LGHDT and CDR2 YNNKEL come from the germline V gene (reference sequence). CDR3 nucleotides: TGTGCCAGCAGCCAAGGAGCAGAGGGTCGTGCCTTGAACACTGAAGCTTTCTTT. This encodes CASSQGAEGRALNTEAFF.

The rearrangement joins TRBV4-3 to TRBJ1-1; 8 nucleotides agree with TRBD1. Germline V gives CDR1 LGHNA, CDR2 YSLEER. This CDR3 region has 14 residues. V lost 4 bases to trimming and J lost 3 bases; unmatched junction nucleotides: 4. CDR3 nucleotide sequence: TGCGCCAGCAGCCCTACAGGGGGGGACACTGAAGCTTTCTTT. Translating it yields CASSPTGGDTEAFF.